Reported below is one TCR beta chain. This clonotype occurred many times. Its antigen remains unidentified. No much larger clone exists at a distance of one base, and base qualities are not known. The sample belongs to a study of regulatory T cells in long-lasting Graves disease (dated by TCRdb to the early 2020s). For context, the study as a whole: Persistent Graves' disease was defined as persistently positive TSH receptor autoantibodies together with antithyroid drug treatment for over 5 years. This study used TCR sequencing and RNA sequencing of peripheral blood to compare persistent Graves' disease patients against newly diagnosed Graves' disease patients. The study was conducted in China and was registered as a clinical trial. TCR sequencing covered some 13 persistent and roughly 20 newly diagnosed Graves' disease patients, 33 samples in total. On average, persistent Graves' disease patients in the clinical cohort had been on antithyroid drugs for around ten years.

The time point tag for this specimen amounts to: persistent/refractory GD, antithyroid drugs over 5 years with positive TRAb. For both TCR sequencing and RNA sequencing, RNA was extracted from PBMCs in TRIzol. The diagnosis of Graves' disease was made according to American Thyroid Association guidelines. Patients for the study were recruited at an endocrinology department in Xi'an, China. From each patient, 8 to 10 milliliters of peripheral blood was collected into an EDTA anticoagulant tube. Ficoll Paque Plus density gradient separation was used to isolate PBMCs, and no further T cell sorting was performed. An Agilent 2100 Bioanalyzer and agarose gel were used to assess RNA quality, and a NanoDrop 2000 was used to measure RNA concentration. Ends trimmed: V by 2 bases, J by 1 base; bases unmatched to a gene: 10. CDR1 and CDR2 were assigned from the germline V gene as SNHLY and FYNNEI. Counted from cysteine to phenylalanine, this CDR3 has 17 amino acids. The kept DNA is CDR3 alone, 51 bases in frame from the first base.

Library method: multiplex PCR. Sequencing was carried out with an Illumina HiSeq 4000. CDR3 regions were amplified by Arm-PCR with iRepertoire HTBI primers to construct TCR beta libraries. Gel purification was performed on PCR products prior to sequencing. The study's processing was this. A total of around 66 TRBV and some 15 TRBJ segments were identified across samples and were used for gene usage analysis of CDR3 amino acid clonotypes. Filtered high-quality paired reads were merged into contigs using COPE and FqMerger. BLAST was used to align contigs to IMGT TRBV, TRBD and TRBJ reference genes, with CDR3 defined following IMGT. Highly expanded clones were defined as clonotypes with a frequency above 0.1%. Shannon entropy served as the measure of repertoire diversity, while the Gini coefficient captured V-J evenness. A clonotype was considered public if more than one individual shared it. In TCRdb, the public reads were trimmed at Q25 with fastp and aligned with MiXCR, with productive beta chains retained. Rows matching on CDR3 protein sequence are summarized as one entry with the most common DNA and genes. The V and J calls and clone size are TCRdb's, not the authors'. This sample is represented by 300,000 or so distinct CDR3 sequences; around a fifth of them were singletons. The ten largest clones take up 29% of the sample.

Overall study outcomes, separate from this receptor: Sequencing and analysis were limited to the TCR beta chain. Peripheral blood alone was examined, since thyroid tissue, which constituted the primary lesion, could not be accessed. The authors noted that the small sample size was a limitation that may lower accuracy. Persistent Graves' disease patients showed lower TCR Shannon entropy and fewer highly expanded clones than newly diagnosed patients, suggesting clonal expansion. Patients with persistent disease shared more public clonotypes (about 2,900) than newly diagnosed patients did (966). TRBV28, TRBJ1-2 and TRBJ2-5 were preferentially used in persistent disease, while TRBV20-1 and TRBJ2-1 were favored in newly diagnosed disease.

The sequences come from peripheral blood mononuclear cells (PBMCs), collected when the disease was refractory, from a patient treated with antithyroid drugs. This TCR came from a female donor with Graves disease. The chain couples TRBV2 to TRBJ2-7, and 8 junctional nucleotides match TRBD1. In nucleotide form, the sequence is TGTGCCAGCAGTGAACCCTTCTGGGACAGGAAGTCCTACGAGCAGTACTTC. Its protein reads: CASSEPFWDRKSYEQYF.